This T cell receptor (beta chain) came from a study of beta chain features in type 1 diabetes. This CDR3 is 17 amino acids long. With V trimmed by 4 bases and J by 2 bases, 8 bases remained unmatched. Germline-derived CDR1 and CDR2 are SGHRS and YFSETQ. cDNA synthesis used the whole RNA isolate, giving expressed TCRB sequences. The method was immunoSEQ multiplex PCR; TCRdb's version includes in-frame clones alone and lacks a portion of them. This sample has fewer than 500,000 clones, with approximately 15% found just once. A word on this clone: What it binds is not known.

Study-wide results and limits: It was among patients, rather than healthy donors, that naive, central memory and Treg TCRB repertoires appeared more similar. Lower insertion and higher deletion counts appeared at VDJ junctions in type 1 diabetes patients.

Sequencing was done on a sample of naive CD4+ T cells from blood. This chain joins TRBV5-1 and TRBJ2-5; 13 bases are shared with TRBD2. This receptor was taken from a man aged 25-45 years in good health. This CDR3 is CASSPGTSGIGQETQYF. The DNA for the CDR3 is TGCGCCAGCAGCCCCGGGACTAGCGGGATAGGGCAAGAGACCCAGTACTTC. Full variable domain (remainder filled in from reference TRBV5-1 and TRBJ2-5): KAGVTQTPRYLIKTRGQQVTLSCSPISGHRSVSWYQQTPGQGLQFLFEYFSETQRNKGNFPGRFSGRQFSNSRSEMNVSTLELGDSALYLCASSPGTSGIGQETQYFGPGTRLLVL.